This T cell receptor beta chain is drawn from a study of shared T cell receptors in the human thymus. Measured with immunoSEQ multiplex PCR; TCRdb has only the in-frame clones, and not every one. The repertoire holds roughly 660,000 clones, with approximately 90% as singletons. The V gene lost 0 bases and the J gene lost 1 base, with 9 bases spanning the gap. The CDR3 length is 15 residues. The germline V gene encodes CDR1 MNHEY and CDR2 SVGAGI. These sequences were also reported in another study, on human thymus T cells. That source notes: Infants, healthy and Finnish, who were having corrective surgery for congenital heart defects served as donors. Resected material from corrective heart surgery provided the thymus tissue analysed. Gene usage for V and J segments appeared biased in thymic and blood repertoires. There were highly overlapping thymic repertoires among unrelated individuals, as related research reported.

The source of this sequence is a boy younger than two with a congenital heart defect. The chain recombines TRBV6-5 with TRBJ1-1; D call uncertain. The specimen sequenced was thymocytes. The chain's CDR3 is CASSYSKGENTEAFF. The CDR3 DNA follows: TGTGCCAGCAGTTACTCGAAGGGAGAGAACACTGAAGCTTTCTTT.